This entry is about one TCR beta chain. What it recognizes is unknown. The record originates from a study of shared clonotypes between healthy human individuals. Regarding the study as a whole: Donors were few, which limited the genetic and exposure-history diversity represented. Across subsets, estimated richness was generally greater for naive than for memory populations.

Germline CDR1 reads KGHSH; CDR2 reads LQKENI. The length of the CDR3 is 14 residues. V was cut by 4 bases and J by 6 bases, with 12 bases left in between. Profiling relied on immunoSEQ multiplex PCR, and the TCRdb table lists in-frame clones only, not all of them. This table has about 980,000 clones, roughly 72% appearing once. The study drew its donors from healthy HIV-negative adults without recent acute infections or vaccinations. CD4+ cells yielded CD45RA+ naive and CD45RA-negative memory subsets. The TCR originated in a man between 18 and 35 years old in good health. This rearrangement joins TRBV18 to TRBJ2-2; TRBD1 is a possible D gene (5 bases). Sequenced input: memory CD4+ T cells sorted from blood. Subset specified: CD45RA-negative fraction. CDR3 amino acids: CASSQDMSAGELFF. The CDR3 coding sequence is TGTGCCAGCTCACAGGACATGTCAGCCGGGGAGCTGTTTTTT.